The clone carrying this TCR beta chain came up a few times. Its matching antigen is unknown. Germline V gene lookup returns CDR1 SGHRS and CDR2 YFSETQ. CDR3 size: 14 residues. The germline V and J ends were trimmed by 4 bases and 3 bases, with 14 bases remaining between them. This sample is drawn from a study of T-cell reconstitution after alpha-beta-depleted transplantation in children. Study conclusions and caveats: From newly produced T cells came most of the T-cell counts and diversity one year after transplant. Recipient T cells and thymic progenitors that survived were the source of the high TCRbeta diversity seen at day 60 in some patients. The study reportedly traced alpha-beta T cells about two months after transplant to several hundred expanded graft clones.

Preparation of the TCRbeta library involved a method that used unique molecular identifiers. One entry per CDR3 protein results from TCRdb running MiXCR on the PCR reads. There are about 420,000 distinct CDR3 sequences in the sample; roughly 15% occur only once, and 25% to 30% lies in the top ten. Sequencing was performed on PBMCs, mostly from graft donor cells, taken 360 days after TCRalphabeta/CD19-depleted stem cell transplant. The TCR was taken from a boy in the first two years of life who had a stem cell transplant for Wiskott-Aldrich syndrome, so the T cells may come from the graft donor. V and J are TRBV5-1 and TRBJ2-7; D might be TRBD1 (5 bases). In nucleotides, the CDR3 is TGCGCCAGCAGCCACCAGACAGACCTCTACGAGCAGTACTTC. Its translation is CASSHQTDLYEQYF.